The 5 T cell receptor beta chains given below trace back to one sample, sequenced in a study of T cells after yellow fever vaccination. One entry per CDR3 protein results from TCRdb running MiXCR on the 5' RACE reads. The sample holds 620,000 or so distinct CDR3 sequences, 9% to 15% seen once. The sequencing here drew on PBMCs, taken on the day of the yellow fever booster vaccination. Receptors were obtained from a man aged 30-40 years who received the YFV17D yellow fever vaccine.

This chain joins TRBV6-5 and TRBJ1-6; the D is unclear. Germline CDR1 and CDR2: MNHEY and SVGAGI. Deletions cut 6 bases from V and 6 bases from J, with 12 bases between. This CDR3 region has 14 residues. CDR3 sequence reads: CASSYGVFNSPLHF. CDR3 nucleotides: TGTGCCAGCAGCTATGGGGTATTTAATTCACCCCTCCACTTT.

This clonotype was found many times. The gene calls are TRBV5-1 and TRBJ1-1, with 10 nucleotides matching TRBD1. The CDR3 sequence is 14 residues long. The junction had 4 bases not matched to a gene; V was cut back by 3 bases and J by 5 bases. Germline CDR1 and CDR2: SGHRS and YFSETQ. CDR3 protein: CASSSRDRGTEAFF. Written as DNA, the CDR3 is TGCGCCAGCAGCTCCCGGGACAGGGGTACTGAAGCTTTCTTT.

The sample holds a few counts of this clonotype. The chain links TRBV28 to TRBJ1-1; D is unresolved. V was clipped by 11 bases and J by 7 bases, with 14 bases between them. The germline V gene encodes CDR1 MDHEN and CDR2 SYDVKM. This CDR3 contains 11 residues. In DNA, the CDR3 is TGTGCCGGAGGCAGGTTCGGTGAAGCTTTCTTT. Protein: CAGGRFGEAFF. Combining the CDR3 with reference TRBV28 and TRBJ1-1 gives the whole variable domain DVKVTQSSRYLVKRTGEKVFLECVQDMDHENMFWYRQDPGLGLRLIYFSYDVKMKEKGDIPEGYSVSREKKERFSLILESASTNQTSMYLCAGGRFGEAFFGQGTRLTVV.

This sequence joins TRBV19 and TRBJ2-1, with D possibly being TRBD1 or TRBD2 (6 bases each). This CDR3 comprises 15 residues. V was trimmed by 5 bases and J by 9 bases, leaving 20 bases between them. Germline lookup yields CDR1 LNHDA and CDR2 SQIVND (reference sequence). CDR3 residues: CASSQGRQGSSEQFF. The CDR3 DNA reads TGTGCCAGTAGTCAGGGGAGGCAGGGGTCGAGTGAGCAGTTCTTC.

V gene TRBV24-1 combines with J gene TRBJ2-3; perhaps TRBD2 as D (5 bases). Germline V gene lookup returns CDR1 KGHDR and CDR2 SFDVKD. This CDR3 has 13 amino acids. V was shortened by 7 bases and J by 0 bases, with 7 bases between the two germline ends. In DNA form, the CDR3 reads TGTGCCACCAGAGGACTGAGCACAGATACGCAGTATTTT. Its protein is CATRGLSTDTQYF.